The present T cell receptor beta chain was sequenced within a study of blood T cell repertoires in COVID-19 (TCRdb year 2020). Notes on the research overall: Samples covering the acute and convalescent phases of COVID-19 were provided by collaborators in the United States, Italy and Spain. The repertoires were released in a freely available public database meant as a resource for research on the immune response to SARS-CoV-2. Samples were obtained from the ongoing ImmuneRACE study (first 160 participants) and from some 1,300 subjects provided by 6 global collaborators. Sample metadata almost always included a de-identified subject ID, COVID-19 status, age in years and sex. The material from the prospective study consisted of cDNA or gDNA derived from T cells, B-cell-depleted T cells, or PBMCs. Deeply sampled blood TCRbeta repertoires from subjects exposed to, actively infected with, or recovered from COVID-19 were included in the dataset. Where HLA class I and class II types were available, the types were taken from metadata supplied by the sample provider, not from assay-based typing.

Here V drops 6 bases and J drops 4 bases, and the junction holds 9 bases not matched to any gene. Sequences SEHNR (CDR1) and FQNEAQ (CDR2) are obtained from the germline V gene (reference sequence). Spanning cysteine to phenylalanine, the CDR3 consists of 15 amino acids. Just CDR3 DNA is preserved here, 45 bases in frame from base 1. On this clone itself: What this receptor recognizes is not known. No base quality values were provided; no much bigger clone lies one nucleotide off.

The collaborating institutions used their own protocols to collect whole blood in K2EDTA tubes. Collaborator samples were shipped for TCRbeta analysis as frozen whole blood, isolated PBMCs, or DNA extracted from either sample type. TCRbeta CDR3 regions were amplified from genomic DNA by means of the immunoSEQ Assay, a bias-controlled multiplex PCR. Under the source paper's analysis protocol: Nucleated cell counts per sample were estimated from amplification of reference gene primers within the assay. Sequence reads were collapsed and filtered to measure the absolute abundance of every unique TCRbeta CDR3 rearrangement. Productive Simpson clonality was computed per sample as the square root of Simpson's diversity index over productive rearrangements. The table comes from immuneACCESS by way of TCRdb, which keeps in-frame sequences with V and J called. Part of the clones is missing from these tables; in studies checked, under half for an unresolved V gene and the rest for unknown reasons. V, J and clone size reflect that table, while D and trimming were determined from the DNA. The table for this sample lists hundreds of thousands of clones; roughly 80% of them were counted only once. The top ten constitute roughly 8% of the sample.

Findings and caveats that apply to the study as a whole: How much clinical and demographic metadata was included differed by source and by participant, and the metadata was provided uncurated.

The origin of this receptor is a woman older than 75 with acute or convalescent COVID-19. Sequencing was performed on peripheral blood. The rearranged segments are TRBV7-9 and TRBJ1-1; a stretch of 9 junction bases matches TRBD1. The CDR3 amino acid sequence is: CASSLAQGAGTEAFF. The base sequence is TGTGCCAGCAGTCTGGCACAGGGGGCGGGCACTGAAGCTTTCTTT. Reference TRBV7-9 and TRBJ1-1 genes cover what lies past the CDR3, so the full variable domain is DTGVSQNPRHKITKRGQNVTFRCDPISEHNRLYWYRQTLGQGPEFLTYFQNEAQLEKSRLLSDRFSAERPKGSFSTLEIQRTEQGDSAMYLCASSLAQGAGTEAFFGQGTRLTVV.